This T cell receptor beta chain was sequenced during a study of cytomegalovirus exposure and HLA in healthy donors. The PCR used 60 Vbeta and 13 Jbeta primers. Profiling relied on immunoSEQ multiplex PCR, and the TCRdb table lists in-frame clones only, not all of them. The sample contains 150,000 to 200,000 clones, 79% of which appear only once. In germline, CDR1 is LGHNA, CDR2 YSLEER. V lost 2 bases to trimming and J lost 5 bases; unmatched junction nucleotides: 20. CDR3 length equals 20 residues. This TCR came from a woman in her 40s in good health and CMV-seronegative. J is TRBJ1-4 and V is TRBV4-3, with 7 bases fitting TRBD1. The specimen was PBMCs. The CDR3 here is CASSQTRQGGGSTTNEKLFF. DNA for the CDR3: TGCGCCAGCAGCCAAACCCGACAGGGCGGAGGTAGCACTACAAATGAAAAACTGTTTTTT.